These 8 T cell receptor beta chains share one sample of origin, sequenced in a study of T cell changes during pregnancy in multiple sclerosis. The assay was immunoSEQ multiplex PCR, and TCRdb's table has in-frame clones only and misses some. The table shows approximately 32,000 clones, with 93% occurring only once. This specimen consisted of CD4+ T cells from peripheral blood mononuclear cells, obtained in the second trimester of pregnancy. The receptor set was obtained from a female donor with multiple sclerosis, enrolled in a pregnancy study.

J is TRBJ2-1 and V is TRBV4-1, with 8 bases fitting TRBD2. The CDR3 has 17 residues. Germline V lookup: CDR1 MGHRA, CDR2 YSYEKL. V was pared by 5 bases and J by 2 bases, with 11 bases of the junction left unmatched. DNA of the CDR3: TGCGCCAGCAGCGTCAGGGCTAGCGGGCCGGCCTACAATGAGCAGTTCTTC. Protein sequence: CASSVRASGPAYNEQFF.

The V call is TRBV5-1, the J call TRBJ2-5, with TRBD2 matching over 8 bases. Per germline, CDR1 SGHRS and CDR2 YFSETQ. J lost 3 bases, V lost 3 bases, and 16 bases had no gene match. This CDR3 is built from 18 residues. The CDR3, as DNA: TGCGCCAGCAGCTCACCGGGACTAGTGGGGTCGGGTGAAGAGACCCAGTACTTC. This translates into CASSSPGLVGSGEETQYF.

The gene calls are TRBV7-2 and TRBJ1-4; no clear D. There are 15 residues in the CDR3. The V end lost 1 base, the J end lost 3 bases, and 9 bases lay between the germline ends. The V gene's germline CDR1 is SGHTA and CDR2 FQGNSA. Here the CDR3 reads CASSLVQNPNEKLFF. CDR3 DNA sequence: TGTGCCAGCAGCTTAGTACAGAATCCTAATGAAAAACTGTTTTTT. The variable domain in full, with the rest retrieved from reference TRBV7-2 and TRBJ1-4, is GAGVSQSPSNKVTEKGKDVELRCDPISGHTALYWYRQSLGQGLEFLIYFQGNSAPDKSGLPSDRFSAERTGGSVSTLTIQRTQQEDSAVYLCASSLVQNPNEKLFFGSGTQLSVL.

V is TRBV10-1 and J is TRBJ1-3; 9 bases line up with TRBD1. The CDR3 has 21 residues. Germline V gene lookup returns CDR1 WNHNN and CDR2 SYGVQD (reference sequence). Losses at the gene ends were 10 bases for V and 0 bases for J; bases not matched to a gene: 25. This chain's CDR3 is CANASTHRDRETFVSGNTIYF. CDR3 sequence (DNA): TGCGCCAACGCGTCGACCCACCGGGACAGGGAAACCTTTGTCTCTGGAAACACCATATATTTT.

This clone showed up just once. The gene calls are TRBV7-9 and TRBJ2-1, with 7 bases matching TRBD2. V was pared by 0 bases and J by 5 bases, with 16 bases of the junction left unmatched. Germline CDR1 SEHNR, CDR2 FQNEAQ (reference sequence). The CDR3 covers 19 residues. The CDR3 sequence: CASSLAKPGRLARNNEQFF. The CDR3 nucleotides are TGTGCCAGCAGCTTAGCAAAGCCCGGGAGGCTAGCGAGAAACAATGAGCAGTTCTTC.

This sequence joins TRBV10-2 and TRBJ1-5, with D unresolved. Germline V gives CDR1 WSHSY, CDR2 SAAADI. The CDR3 sequence is 14 residues long. V was shortened by 2 bases and J by 7 bases, with 12 bases between the two germline ends. The CDR3 region has the DNA TGCGCCAGCAGTGAGGCCGCCTCTGAGCAGCCCCAGCATTTT. Translating gives CASSEAASEQPQHF.

The J gene is TRBJ2-7, the V gene TRBV18, with no clear D. Per germline, CDR1 KGHSH and CDR2 LQKENI. Trimming pared 2 bases from V and 2 bases from J, leaving 10 bases between. The CDR3 sequence is 14 residues long. CDR3 bases: TGTGCCAGCTCACCAAGCAGGCTTACCTACGAGCAGTACTTC. Residues: CASSPSRLTYEQYF. Full variable domain (rest looked up from reference TRBV18 and TRBJ2-7): NAGVMQNPRHLVRRRGQEARLRCSPMKGHSHVYWYRQLPEEGLKFMVYLQKENIIDESGMPKERFSAEFPKEGPSILRIQQVVRGDSAAYFCASSPSRLTYEQYFGPGTRLTVT.

The J gene is TRBJ1-2, the V gene TRBV18; 7 bases match TRBD1. Per the germline V gene, CDR1 is KGHSH and CDR2 is LQKENI. J lost 0 bases, V lost 3 bases, and 4 bases had no gene match. The CDR3 extends over 15 amino acids. CDR3 sequence reads: CASSPVTGTNYGYTF. The DNA for the CDR3 is TGTGCCAGCTCACCGGTGACAGGGACTAACTATGGCTACACCTTC.